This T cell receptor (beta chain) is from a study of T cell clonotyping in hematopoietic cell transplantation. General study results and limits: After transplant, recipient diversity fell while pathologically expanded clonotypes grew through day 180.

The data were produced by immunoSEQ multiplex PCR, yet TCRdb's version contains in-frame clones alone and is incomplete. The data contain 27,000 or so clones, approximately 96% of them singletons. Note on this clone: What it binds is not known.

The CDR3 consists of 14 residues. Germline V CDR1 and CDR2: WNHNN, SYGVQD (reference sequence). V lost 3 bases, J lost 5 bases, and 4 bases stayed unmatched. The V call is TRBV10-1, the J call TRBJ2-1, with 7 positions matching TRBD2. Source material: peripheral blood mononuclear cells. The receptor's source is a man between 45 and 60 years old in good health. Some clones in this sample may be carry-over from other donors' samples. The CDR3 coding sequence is TGCGCCAGCAGTGATGGGGGGGGGAACAATGAGCAGTTCTTC. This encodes CASSDGGGNNEQFF.